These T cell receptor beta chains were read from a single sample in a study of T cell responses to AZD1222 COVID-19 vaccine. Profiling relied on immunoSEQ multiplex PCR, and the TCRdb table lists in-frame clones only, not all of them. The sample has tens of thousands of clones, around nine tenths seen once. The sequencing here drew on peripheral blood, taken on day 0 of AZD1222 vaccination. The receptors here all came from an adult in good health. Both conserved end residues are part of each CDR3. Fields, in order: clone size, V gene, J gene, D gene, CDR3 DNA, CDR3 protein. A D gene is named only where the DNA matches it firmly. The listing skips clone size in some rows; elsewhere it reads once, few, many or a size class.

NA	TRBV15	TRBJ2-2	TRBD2	TGTGCCACCAGCAGAGGGGGACTAGCGAACACCGGGGAGCTGTTTTTT	CATSRGGLANTGELFF
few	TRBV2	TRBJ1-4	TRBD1	TGTGCCAGCAGTGGAGACAGGGGGGACGCTTGGGCAACTAATGAAAAACTGTTTTTT	CASSGDRGDAWATNEKLFF
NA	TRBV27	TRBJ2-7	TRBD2	TGTGCCAGCAACCCCGGGGGGCTAGCGGGAACCTACGAGCAGTACTTC	CASNPGGLAGTYEQYF
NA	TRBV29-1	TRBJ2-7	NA	TGCAGCGCCAATTCGGGCAGAACCTACGAGCAGTACTTC	CSANSGRTYEQYF
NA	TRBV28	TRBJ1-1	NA	TGTGCCAGCAGCTCCCCCGGGACAAAGAACACTGAAGCTTTCTTT	CASSSPGTKNTEAFF
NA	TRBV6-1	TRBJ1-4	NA	TGTGCCAGCAGTGAAGCAGGCGGGGCGAGTGAAAAACTGTTTTTT	CASSEAGGASEKLFF
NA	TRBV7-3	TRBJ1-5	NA	TGTGCCAGCAGCTTAACGACAGATCAGCCCCAGCATTTT	CASSLTTDQPQHF
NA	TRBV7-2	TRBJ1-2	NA	TGTGCCAGCAGCTTTGGGAACTATGGCTACACCTTC	CASSFGNYGYTF
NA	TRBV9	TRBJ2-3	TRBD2	TGTGCCAGCAGCGTTACGGGAGGTTCCACAGATACGCAGTATTTT	CASSVTGGSTDTQYF
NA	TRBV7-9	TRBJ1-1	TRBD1	TGTGCCAGCAGCTTAGTATGGACAGGGAAAGAGATGGACGGTACTGAAGCTTTCTTT	CASSLVWTGKEMDGTEAFF
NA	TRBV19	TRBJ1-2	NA	TGTGCCAGTAGTCCCCGGGAGCGCATAGGCTATGGCTACACCTTC	CASSPRERIGYGYTF
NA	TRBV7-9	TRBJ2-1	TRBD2	TGTGCCAGCAGCCCGGCCGGGACTACATACAATGAGCAGTTCTTC	CASSPAGTTYNEQFF
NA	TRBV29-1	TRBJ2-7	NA	TGCAGCGTTGTCAGGGGCTACGAGCAGTACTTC	CSVVRGYEQYF
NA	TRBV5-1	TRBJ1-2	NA	TGCGCCAGCAGCGAGGGAGCCTATGGCTACACCTTC	CASSEGAYGYTF
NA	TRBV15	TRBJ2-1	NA	TGTGCCACCACCCGGCGAGGGGACAATGAGCAGTTCTTC	CATTRRGDNEQFF
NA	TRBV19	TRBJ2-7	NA	TGTGCCAGTAGTCAAAGGGACCGGAGCTCCTACGAGCAGTACTTC	CASSQRDRSSYEQYF
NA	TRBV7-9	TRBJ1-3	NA	TGTGCCAGCAGCTCCGGGCGGGGGCCTGGAAACACCATATATTTT	CASSSGRGPGNTIYF
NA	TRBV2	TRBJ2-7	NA	TGTGCCAGCAGTGACCTTAGCGGAAGATACGAGCAGTACTTC	CASSDLSGRYEQYF
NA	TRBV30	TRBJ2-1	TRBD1	TGTGCCTGGAGTGAGGGGGCGGACAATGAGCAGTTCTTC	CAWSEGADNEQFF
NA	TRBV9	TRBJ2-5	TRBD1	TGTGCCAGCAGCGTAGACCGGGACAGATCAAGAGGGTCCCAGTACTTC	CASSVDRDRSRGSQYF